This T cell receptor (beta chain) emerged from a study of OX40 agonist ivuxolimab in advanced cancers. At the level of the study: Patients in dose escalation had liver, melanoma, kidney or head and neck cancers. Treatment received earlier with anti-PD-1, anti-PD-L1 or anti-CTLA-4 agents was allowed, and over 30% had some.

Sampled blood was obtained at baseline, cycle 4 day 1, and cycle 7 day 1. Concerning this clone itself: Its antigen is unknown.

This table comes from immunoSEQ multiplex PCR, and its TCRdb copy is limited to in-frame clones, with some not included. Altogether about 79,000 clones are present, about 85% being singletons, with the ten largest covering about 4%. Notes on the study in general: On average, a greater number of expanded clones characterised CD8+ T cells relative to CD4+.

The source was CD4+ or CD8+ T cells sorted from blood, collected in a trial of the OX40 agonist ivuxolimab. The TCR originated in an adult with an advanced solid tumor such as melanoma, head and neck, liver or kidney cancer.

CDR3 DNA sequence: TGTGCCAGCAGTGAATATAGTTCCAGGGGAGAAGCTTTCTTT. It specifies CASSEYSSRGEAFF. The genes are TRBV25-1 and TRBJ1-1; a possible D gene is TRBD1 (6 bases). CDR1 and CDR2 from the germline V gene are MGHDK and SYGVNS. V dropped 0 bases and J dropped 8 bases, with 13 bases sitting between them. This CDR3 is built from 14 residues.